The 6 T cell receptor beta chains below all came from one sample that was sequenced in a study of T cells in Graves' hyperthyroidism and ophthalmopathy. RNA transcripts yielded amplified TCR beta CDR3 regions. When the TCR CDR3 underwent first-round RT-PCR, the HTBI primer set was used. TCRdb called the multiplex PCR reads again in MiXCR, with one record for every CDR3 protein. The table includes 90,000 to 120,000 distinct CDR3 sequences, about 17% detected once. The sequenced sample was blood. The receptors here all came from a woman aged 45 to 65 with Graves' hyperthyroidism.

The gene calls are TRBV2 and TRBJ2-3; 7 positions match TRBD1. The V gene end was trimmed by 6 bases and the J gene end by 2 bases; junction bases not matched to a gene: 11. The germline gives CDR1 SNHLY, CDR2 FYNNEI. This CDR3 spans 16 amino acids. CDR3: CASRHYGTEDTDTQYF. The CDR3 DNA sequence: TGTGCCAGCAGGCACTACGGGACAGAAGACACAGATACGCAGTATTTT.

In this sample, this clonotype turned up many times. The chain combines TRBV11-2 with TRBJ2-3; D is perhaps TRBD1 or TRBD2 (5 bases each). Trimming stripped 5 bases from V and 1 base from J, with 16 bases between. The CDR3 is made up of 16 amino acids. CDR1 SGHAT and CDR2 FQNNGV come from the germline V gene. Here the CDR3 reads CASSARDPSGTDTQYF. The DNA for the CDR3 is TGTGCCAGCAGCGCCCGGGACCCCAGCGGCACAGATACGCAGTATTTT.

The chain uses TRBV7-2 and TRBJ1-5; a weak D match, TRBD1 (5 bases). The germline V gene encodes CDR1 SGHTA and CDR2 FQGNSA. The CDR3 runs to 17 residues. The V and J ends lost 5 bases and 0 bases respectively, with 17 bases between them. The CDR3 sequence: CASSLWGTGNSNQPQHF. In nucleotides, the CDR3 is TGTGCCAGCAGCCTATGGGGCACAGGTAATAGCAATCAGCCCCAGCATTTT.

J is TRBJ1-1 and V is TRBV11-2, with D possibly matching TRBD1 (6 bases). V was shortened by 3 bases and J by 7 bases, with 12 bases between the two germline ends. Germline-derived CDR1 and CDR2 are SGHAT and FQNNGV. The CDR3 extends over 13 amino acids. The CDR3 sequence: CASSFWTAGEAFF. The CDR3 nucleotides are TGTGCCAGCAGCTTCTGGACAGCCGGTGAAGCTTTCTTT.

Only a few counts were recorded for this clonotype. V is TRBV29-1 and J is TRBJ2-7, with a weak D call TRBD1 (5 bases). V lost 3 bases and J lost 4, with 10 bases in between. The germline V gene encodes CDR1 SQVTM and CDR2 ANQGSEA. This CDR3 is built from 12 residues. The CDR3 loop reads CSVERSGYEQYF. The CDR3 bases are TGCAGCGTTGAGCGGTCAGGGTACGAGCAGTACTTC.

Notes on this clonotype: An end of the junction does not agree with germline; a read error may underlie this. The V call is TRBV5-1, the J call TRBJ1-2; no reliable D call. In germline, CDR1 is SGHRS, CDR2 YFSETQ. The CDR3 extends over 12 amino acids. The CDR3 coding sequence is TGCGCCGGCAGCCCGAGCGGCGGGGGCTACACCTTC. Protein: CAGSPSGGGYTF.